Below are 5 T cell receptor beta chains sequenced from a single sample in a study of blood T cell repertoires in COVID-19. The data were produced by immunoSEQ multiplex PCR, yet TCRdb's version contains in-frame clones alone and is incomplete. The data hold over 300,000 clones, with nearly 90% observed a single time. The sample was PBMCs or T cells enriched from blood (not recorded which). All receptors come from a woman aged 30 to 39 who had recovered from COVID-19.

This clone appeared a single time. The CDR3 spells CASSHARGSGNTEAFF. CDR3 DNA sequence: TGTGCCAGCAGCCACGCTAGGGGGTCCGGGAACACTGAAGCTTTCTTT. The rearrangement joins TRBV14 to TRBJ1-1, with a tentative D call TRBD1 (6 bases). V was clipped by 3 bases and J by 1 base, with 15 bases between them. The CDR3 length is 16 residues. CDR1 and CDR2 from the germline V gene are SGHDN and FVKESK.

DNA of the CDR3: TGTGCCAGTAGTATCGGGGGTGCTTGGAATGAAAAACTGTTTTTT. Its protein product is CASSIGGAWNEKLFF. The chain carries TRBV19 and TRBJ1-4; D possibly corresponds to TRBD1 (5 bases). There are 15 residues in the CDR3. The germline V gene encodes CDR1 LNHDA and CDR2 SQIVND (reference sequence). Trimming stripped 3 bases from V and 5 bases from J, with 13 bases between.

The chain combines TRBV9 with TRBJ1-4; no clear D. This CDR3 comprises 14 residues. The germline V gene has CDR1 SGDLS and CDR2 YYNGEE. V dropped 5 bases and J dropped 0 bases, with 8 bases sitting between them. As DNA, the CDR3 is TGTGCCAGCAGTTCGGGAGCAACTAATGAAAAACTGTTTTTT. It yields the protein CASSSGATNEKLFF.

The V call is TRBV5-5, the J call TRBJ1-1; tentatively, D is TRBD1 (6 bases). The CDR3 has 15 amino acids. Between the trimmed V and J ends, which lost 4 bases and 2 bases, there was a span of 15 bases. Germline CDR1 is SGHKS and CDR2 is YYEKEE (reference sequence). CDR3 DNA: TGTGCCAGCAGCCCTTATCGGACAGACAACACTGAAGCTTTCTTT. Its protein product is CASSPYRTDNTEAFF. Combining the CDR3 with reference TRBV5-5 and TRBJ1-1 gives the whole variable domain DAGVTQSPTHLIKTRGQQVTLRCSPISGHKSVSWYQQVLGQGPQFIFQYYEKEERGRGNFPDRFSARQFPNYSSELNVNALLLGDSALYLCASSPYRTDNTEAFFGQGTRLTVV.

This clone occurred a few times. The V call is TRBV4-2, the J call TRBJ2-3; the D gene is possibly TRBD2 (6 bases). Germline V gene data show CDR1 as LGHNA and CDR2 as YNFKEQ. The CDR3 totals 17 residues. Trimming removed 0 bases from V and 2 bases from J, with 15 bases in between. The chain's CDR3 is CASSQDGGWGNTDTQYF. In nucleotides, the CDR3 is TGTGCCAGCAGCCAAGATGGGGGGTGGGGAAACACAGATACGCAGTATTTT.